This T cell receptor beta chain was observed in a study of T cell repertoires in cytomegalovirus infection. This clonotype was detected ten times or more. The antigen remains unidentified. V lost 2 bases, J lost 2 bases, and 13 bases lay in between. Germline CDR1 SGHVS, CDR2 FQNEAQ. There are 15 residues in the CDR3. TCRdb re-called the reads with MiXCR, one entry per CDR3 protein. Of some 500,000 distinct CDR3 sequences in the sample, roughly a third were seen once. Study results and caveats: Dominant in the ex vivo response were TCR beta clonotypes restricted by HLA-C and specific for CMV.

V gene TRBV7-8 combines with J gene TRBJ2-7; D call uncertain. This specimen was cultured PBMCs, taken from culture after CMV antigen stimulation. This TCR derives from a human donor in good health (CMV status not recorded). Some clones in this sample may be carry-over from other donors' samples. DNA of the CDR3: TGTGCCAGCAGCTTATTTGGTACAGTTGCCTACGAGCAGTACTTC. Encoded protein: CASSLFGTVAYEQYF.